This T cell receptor (beta chain) was identified during a study of blood T cells in healthy people across ages. Together with a sample-barcoded 5' primer, a J-beta primer mix was included in a second PCR lasting about 7 to 12 cycles. TCRdb called the 5' RACE reads again in MiXCR, with one record for every CDR3 protein. The table lists almost 1 million distinct CDR3 sequences, just over 50% of them singletons. This clonotype was seen ten or more times. Its target is not known. Study-wide findings and caveats: More naive CD4+ cells and higher diversity were found in long-lived than in aged donors.

CDR1 is DFQATT, CDR2 SNEGSKA, per germline (reference sequence). This CDR3 is 13 amino acids long. The ends lost 3 bases at V and 1 base at J; junction bases unmatched: 0. The source material was blood. V and J are TRBV20-1 and TRBJ2-3; 8 nucleotides align to TRBD2. This TCR came from a woman aged 60 to 75 in good health. The chain's CDR3 is CSARTSGTDTQYF. In nucleotides, the CDR3 is TGCAGTGCTAGGACTAGCGGCACAGATACGCAGTATTTT.